One sample yielded the 14 T cell receptor beta chains listed below, sequenced in a study of OX40 agonist ivuxolimab in advanced cancers. Clones were read by immunoSEQ multiplex PCR, and TCRdb kept only the in-frame ones, dropping some. The sample consists of 30,000 to 45,000 clones, roughly 86% of them appearing once. Sample: CD4+ or CD8+ T cells sorted from blood, taken in a trial of the OX40 agonist ivuxolimab. These receptors were taken from an adult with an advanced solid tumor such as melanoma, head and neck, liver or kidney cancer.

The gene calls are TRBV19 and TRBJ1-1, with D perhaps TRBD1 (6 bases). The V end was cut by 3 bases, the J end by 7 bases, with 24 bases between. This CDR3 comprises 17 residues. Germline V gene data show CDR1 as LNHDA and CDR2 as SQIVND (reference sequence). The CDR3 sequence: CASSIMFWTDREGEAFF. CDR3 nucleotides: TGTGCCAGTAGTATTATGTTCTGGACAGACCGCGAGGGTGAAGCTTTCTTT.

The table lists this clone with a count of one. CDR3 loop: CASSPDRSRAGTQYF. The DNA for the CDR3 is TGTGCCAGTAGCCCAGACAGGTCGAGGGCTGGGACGCAGTATTTT. The chain combines TRBV19 with TRBJ2-3, with D possibly being TRBD1 (6 bases). Germline V gives CDR1 LNHDA, CDR2 SQIVND (reference sequence). The V end lost 6 bases, the J end lost 9 bases, and 22 bases lay between the germline ends. The CDR3 covers 15 residues.

In its sample, this clone was seen once. The chain employs TRBV5-4 and TRBJ1-3; 8 positions agree with TRBD1. Germline assignment: CDR1 SGHNT and CDR2 YYREEE (reference sequence). V lost 0 bases to trimming and J lost 3 bases; unmatched junction nucleotides: 5. The CDR3 sequence is 16 residues long. CDR3 bases: TGTGCCAGCAGCTTGGTTTCCGGGACAGGTGGAAACACCATATATTTT. Translation gives CASSLVSGTGGNTIYF. Drawing the rest from reference TRBV5-4 and TRBJ1-3, the complete variable domain is ETGVTQSPTHLIKTRGQQVTLRCSSQSGHNTVSWYQQALGQGPQFIFQYYREEENGRGNFPPRFSGLQFPNYSSELNVNALELDDSALYLCASSLVSGTGGNTIYFGEGSWLTVV.

This chain connects TRBV29-1 to TRBJ1-5; D perhaps matches TRBD1 (6 bases). CDR1 is SQVTM and CDR2 is ANQGSEA in the germline V gene. The CDR3 covers 13 residues. Trimming left V 4 bases short and J 7 bases short, with 14 bases between. CDR3 sequence reads: CSVVEQGGQPQHF. CDR3 nucleotide sequence: TGCAGCGTTGTTGAACAGGGCGGGCAGCCCCAGCATTTT.

The genes are TRBV7-2 and TRBJ2-7; 8 bases align to TRBD2. The CDR3 is 17 amino acids. J gave up 0 bases and V 2 bases, and 9 bases lay outside the gene matches. CDR1 and CDR2 (germline): SGHTA, FQGNSA. The DNA for the CDR3 is TGTGCCAGCAGCTTAATTCCCGGGACTAGGACCTCCTACGAGCAGTACTTC. It is translated as CASSLIPGTRTSYEQYF.

V gene TRBV11-3 combines with J gene TRBJ2-1; D is uncertain. CDR3 length: 14 amino acids. The germline CDR1 and CDR2 sequences are SGHNT and YENEEA. V was clipped by 3 bases and J by 2 bases, with 8 bases between them. In DNA, the CDR3 is TGTGCCAGCAGCTTCGGCGGCACCTACAATGAGCAGTTCTTC. It specifies CASSFGGTYNEQFF.

V usage is TRBV7-3 and J usage is TRBJ2-5, with D perhaps matching TRBD1 or TRBD2 (6 bases each). The CDR3 sequence is 15 residues long. Trimming took 6 bases from V and 4 from J, leaving 18 bases between them. Per germline, CDR1 SGHTA and CDR2 FQGTGA. The CDR3 spells CASSYSRGGLETQYF. The DNA of the CDR3 is TGTGCCAGCAGTTATTCCCGAGGGGGGTTAGAGACCCAGTACTTC.

This rearrangement joins TRBV27 to TRBJ2-2; D unresolved. This CDR3 contains 16 residues. V lost 1 base to trimming and J lost 0 bases, with 9 bases between them. Looked up from germline, CDR1 is MNHEY and CDR2 is SMNVEV (reference sequence). The CDR3 coding sequence is TGTGCCAGCAGTTTATTTCCACCTCCGAACACCGGGGAGCTGTTTTTT. It specifies CASSLFPPPNTGELFF.

This chain connects TRBV19 to TRBJ1-5; D possibly corresponds to TRBD1 (6 bases). In germline, CDR1 is LNHDA, CDR2 SQIVND (reference sequence). V lost 1 base and J 12 bases, leaving 16 bases between the germline ends. The CDR3 covers 14 residues. For the CDR3, the DNA is TGTGCCAGTAGTATAGCCTCTCTCGGACAGATCCAGCATTTT. The encoded protein is CASSIASLGQIQHF.

The chain combines TRBV5-4 with TRBJ2-7, with TRBD1 identical over 10 bases. The CDR3 length is 15 residues. In germline, CDR1 is SGHNT, CDR2 YYREEE (reference sequence). V gave up 4 bases and J gave up 1 base; unmatched junction bases: 5. This CDR3 is CASSAGTGVSYEQYF. The CDR3 DNA follows: TGTGCCAGCAGCGCCGGGACAGGGGTTTCCTACGAGCAGTACTTC.

This rearrangement joins TRBV6-1 to TRBJ2-5; D unclear. Per germline, CDR1 MNHNS and CDR2 SASEGT. Deletions cut 1 base from V and 4 bases from J, with 10 bases between. CDR3 length: 14 amino acids. The CDR3 coding sequence is TGTGCCAGCAGTGAAGTTGGAGTAGGAGAGACCCAGTACTTC. Translated: CASSEVGVGETQYF.

For the CDR3, the DNA is TGTGCCAGCTTGAACAGGGGAGGCAACACTGAAGCTTTCTTT. Its translation is CASLNRGGNTEAFF. The chain uses TRBV6-5 and TRBJ1-1; 7 bases line up with TRBD1. V lost 8 bases and J lost 2; bases outside the gene matches: 8. CDR1 and CDR2 (germline): MNHEY, SVGAGI. This CDR3 is 14 amino acids long.

This chain joins TRBV5-1 and TRBJ2-3; TRBD2 aligns across 13 bases. The germline gives CDR1 SGHRS, CDR2 YFSETQ. The CDR3 has 17 amino acids. V lost 1 base to trimming and J lost 1 base; unmatched junction nucleotides: 3. CDR3 nucleotide sequence: TGCGCCAGCAGCTTGAGCACTAGCGGGGGGGGCACAGATACGCAGTATTTT. It is translated as CASSLSTSGGGTDTQYF.

The chain carries TRBV14 and TRBJ2-1; D ambiguous. The germline gives CDR1 SGHDN, CDR2 FVKESK. V lost 5 bases and J 0 bases, leaving 17 bases between the germline ends. This CDR3 is 17 amino acids long. CDR3 sequence: CASSLVGRASSYNEQFF. In DNA form, the CDR3 reads TGTGCCAGCAGCTTAGTCGGCCGGGCGTCCTCCTACAATGAGCAGTTCTTC.